The 5 T cell receptor beta chains given below trace back to one sample, sequenced in a study of cytomegalovirus exposure and HLA in healthy donors. Profiling relied on immunoSEQ multiplex PCR, and the TCRdb table lists in-frame clones only, not all of them. This table has 200,000 or so clones, 80% to 90% appearing once. Material: PBMCs. The receptors were sampled from a woman younger than 35 in good health and CMV-seronegative.

V usage is TRBV5-6 and J usage is TRBJ2-7, with TRBD1 as a possible D gene (6 bases). Germline lookup yields CDR1 SGHDT and CDR2 YYEEEE. The CDR3 runs to 16 residues. Trimming took off 0 bases at V and 6 bases at J, with 19 bases between the two ends. The CDR3 region is CASSLEAGVKGGEQYF. DNA of the CDR3: TGTGCCAGCAGCTTGGAGGCAGGGGTAAAAGGGGGCGAGCAGTACTTC.

This chain uses TRBV30 with TRBJ1-5; D is unresolved. The V end was cut by 0 bases, the J end by 4 bases, with 7 bases between. CDR1 GTSNPN and CDR2 SVGIG come from the germline V gene (reference sequence). CDR3 length: 13 residues. CDR3 nucleotides: TGTGCCTGGAGTGTAGCGTGGAATCAGCCCCAGCATTTT. It is translated as CAWSVAWNQPQHF.

This chain connects TRBV2 to TRBJ2-1; D not resolved. The CDR3 sequence is 14 residues long. Per germline, CDR1 SNHLY and CDR2 FYNNEI. The CDR3 reads CAVDWVSRRNEQFF. The CDR3 DNA reads as TGTGCTGTTGATTGGGTCTCCCGCAGGAATGAGCAGTTCTTC.

The J gene is TRBJ2-6, the V gene TRBV19; D might be TRBD1 (6 bases). The CDR3 consists of 14 residues. Trimming left V 9 bases short and J 1 base short, with 10 bases between. Germline V CDR1 and CDR2: LNHDA, SQIVND (reference sequence). CDR3 loop: CASQQGSGANVLTF. In nucleotides, the CDR3 is TGTGCCAGCCAACAGGGTTCTGGGGCCAACGTCCTGACTTTC.

The chain is built from TRBV4-3 and TRBJ1-3, with D hard to call. Germline V gene data show CDR1 as LGHNA and CDR2 as YSLEER. CDR3 length: 18 amino acids. Trimming took off 0 bases at V and 0 bases at J, with 15 bases between the two ends. This CDR3 reads CASSQDFGGTSSGNTIYF. DNA of the CDR3: TGCGCCAGCAGCCAAGATTTTGGCGGAACCAGCTCTGGAAACACCATATATTTT.